This TCR beta chain was profiled in a study of T cells in Graves' hyperthyroidism and ophthalmopathy (dated by TCRdb to about 2019). Context from the whole study: Peripheral blood was sampled at the time of initial diagnosis, prior to any treatment. TCR V-J signatures able to tell the groups apart were searched for in a discovery cohort of 90 to 100 patients, of whom approximately 40 had Graves' ophthalmopathy and roughly 59 had stable Graves' hyperthyroidism. The 100 or so discovery patients were divided at random into training and test sets in a 7:3 ratio. Once sampling was done, hyperthyroidism patients were given methimazole at a starting dose of 30 mg daily, whereas ophthalmopathy patients were given high-dose intravenous methylprednisolone. The paper describes TCR Vbeta CDR3 sequencing of around 130 peripheral blood samples, made up of about 41 ophthalmopathy patients, around 78 hyperthyroidism patients and 17 progressor patients. Thyroid tissue and blood T-cell repertoires from six Graves' hyperthyroidism patients were also compared in the study. Whether ophthalmopathy could be predicted prospectively was tested in an independent validation cohort made up of some 20 hyperthyroidism patients plus 17 patients who later progressed to ophthalmopathy.

Amplification of TCR beta CDR3 regions was carried out from RNA transcripts. The TCR CDR3 was subjected to a first round of RT-PCR using the HTBI primer set and the Qiagen OneStep RT-PCR kit. Libraries were constructed in a second round of multiplex PCR, after which size selection and purification were performed. The libraries were sequenced on an Illumina HiSeq2000 using paired-end 100 bp reads. In the original analysis: SOAPnuke was used to process the raw data, throwing out any read that contained adapters or uncalled bases, had a mean Phred below 15, or lacked an exact constant-primer or identifier match. High-quality paired reads were merged with COPE v1.2.5, and unique nucleotide sequences were defined as clonotypes. MiTCR v1.1 was used to align clonotypes to the IMGT TRBV, TRBD and TRBJ reference segments. Analysis was restricted to V-J combinations with a frequency above 0.0001, which covered roughly 99% of repertoires. A TCS score was defined as the ratio between F50 (clonal expansion) and ExV (chaos), using BLOSUM62-based TCRdist between CDR3 peptides within each V-J. Welch's t-statistics and random forest reduced fewer than 550 V-J features to 13, which were used in a naive Bayes classifier (R e1071). TCRdb redid the processing of the public reads, applying fastp at Q25 and MiXCR, and retained in-frame beta chains. Identical CDR3 protein sequences are pooled into one entry, listed with their most common genes and DNA. These V and J calls are TCRdb output, not the study's own analysis. This sample comprises roughly 350,000 distinct CDR3 sequences, about 15% of them detected only once. Roughly a fifth of the sample rests with the top ten.

This clonotype was observed many times. Its binding antigen is unknown. Qualities for individual bases were not recorded, and no much larger clone is one base off. The paper as a whole reports these results and caveats: During validation, the model predicted progression to ophthalmopathy a median of about 5.9 months ahead of onset, with almost 71% sensitivity and 72% to 85% specificity. Blood samples also contained most of the expanded thyroid clonotypes (frequency above 0.001), which suggests that blood repertoires may reflect thyroid immune responses. Ophthalmopathy was separated from stable hyperthyroidism by a 13 V-J signature model, with around 90% sensitivity and roughly 81% specificity obtained in cross-validation and 80%/75% obtained in testing. No statistical method was used to set the sample size in advance, and investigators knew the group allocation.

Ends trimmed: V by 1 base, J by 2 bases; bases unmatched to a gene: 6. The CDR3 sequence holds 15 residues, the cysteine and phenylalanine included. Kept here is only the CDR3 DNA, which spans 45 bases and is read in frame from base 1. CDR1 and CDR2 are drawn from the germline V gene: SGHRS, YFSETQ. Ophthalmopathy patients had moderately to severely active disease, with a Clinical Activity Score of 3 or more, a NOSPECS grade of 4 or more, and a disease duration of less than 3 months. Exclusion was applied to patients with uncontrolled infections, other autoimmune diseases, pregnancy or lactation. Diagnoses were based on clinical symptoms, serum thyroxine and TRAb, thyroid ultrasound and orbital computed tomography. PBMCs were separated from around 9.1 ml of fresh peripheral blood using Ficoll-Paque density gradient centrifugation. Total RNA was extracted using Trizol reagent, and RNA quality was assessed on an Agilent 2100 Bioanalyzer.

The chain links TRBV5-1 with TRBJ2-7; 7 bases in between match TRBD2. The receptor was derived from a woman younger than 45 with Graves' ophthalmopathy. Sequenced: blood. The CDR3 protein is CASSLSTSGTYEQYF. Read as DNA, the sequence is TGCGCCAGCAGCTTGTCGACCAGCGGGACCTACGAGCAGTACTTC. This CDR3, with the reference TRBV5-1 and TRBJ2-7 proteins standing in past its ends, gives the full variable domain KAGVTQTPRYLIKTRGQQVTLSCSPISGHRSVSWYQQTPGQGLQFLFEYFSETQRNKGNFPGRFSGRQFSNSRSEMNVSTLELGDSALYLCASSLSTSGTYEQYFGPGTRLTVT.